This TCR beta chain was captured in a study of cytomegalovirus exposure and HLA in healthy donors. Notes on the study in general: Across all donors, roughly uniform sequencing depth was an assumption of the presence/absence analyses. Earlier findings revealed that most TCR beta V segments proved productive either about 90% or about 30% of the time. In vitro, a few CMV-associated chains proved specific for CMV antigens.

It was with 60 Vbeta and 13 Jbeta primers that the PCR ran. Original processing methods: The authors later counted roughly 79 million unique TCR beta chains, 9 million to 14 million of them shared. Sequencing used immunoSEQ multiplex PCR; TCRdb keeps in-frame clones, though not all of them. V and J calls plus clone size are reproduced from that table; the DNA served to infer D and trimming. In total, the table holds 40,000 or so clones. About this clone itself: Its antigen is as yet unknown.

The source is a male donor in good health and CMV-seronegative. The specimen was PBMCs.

DNA for the CDR3: TGCGCCAGCAGCTCCTCCCGGTCAGGCACCGGGGAGCTGTTTTTT. Translating gives CASSSSRSGTGELFF. This chain links TRBV4-1 with TRBJ2-2; D gene uncertain. The CDR3 is 15 amino acids. Trimming left V 5 bases short and J 4 bases short, with 14 bases between. CDR1 is MGHRA, CDR2 YSYEKL, per germline.